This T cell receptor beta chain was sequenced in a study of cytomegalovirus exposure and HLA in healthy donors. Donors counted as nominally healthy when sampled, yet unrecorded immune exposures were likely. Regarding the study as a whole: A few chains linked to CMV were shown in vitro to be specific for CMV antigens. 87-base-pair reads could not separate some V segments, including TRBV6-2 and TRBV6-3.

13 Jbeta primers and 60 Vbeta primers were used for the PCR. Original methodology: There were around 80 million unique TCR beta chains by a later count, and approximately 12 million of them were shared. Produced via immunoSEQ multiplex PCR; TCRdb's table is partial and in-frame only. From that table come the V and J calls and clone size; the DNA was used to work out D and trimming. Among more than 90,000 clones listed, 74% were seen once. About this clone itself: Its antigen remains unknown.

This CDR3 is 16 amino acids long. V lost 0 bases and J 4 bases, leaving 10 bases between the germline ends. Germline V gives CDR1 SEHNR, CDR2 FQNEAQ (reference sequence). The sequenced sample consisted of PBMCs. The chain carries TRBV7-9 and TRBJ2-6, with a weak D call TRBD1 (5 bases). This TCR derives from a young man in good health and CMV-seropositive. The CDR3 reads CASSLARVEGANVLTF. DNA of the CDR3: TGTGCCAGCAGCTTAGCCAGGGTTGAGGGGGCCAACGTCCTGACTTTC.